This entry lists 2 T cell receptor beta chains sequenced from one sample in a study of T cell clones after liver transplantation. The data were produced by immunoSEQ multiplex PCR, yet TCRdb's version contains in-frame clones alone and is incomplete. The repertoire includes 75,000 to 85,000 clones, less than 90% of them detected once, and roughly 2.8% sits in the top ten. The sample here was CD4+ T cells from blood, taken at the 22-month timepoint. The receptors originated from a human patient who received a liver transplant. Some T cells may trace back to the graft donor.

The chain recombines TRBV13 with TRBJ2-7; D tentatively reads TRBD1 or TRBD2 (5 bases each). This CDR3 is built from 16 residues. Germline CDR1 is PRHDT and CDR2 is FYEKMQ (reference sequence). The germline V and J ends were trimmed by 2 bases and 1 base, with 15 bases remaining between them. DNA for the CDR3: TGTGCCAGCAGCTTATCCCCGGGACGCCGGTCCTACGAGCAGTACTTC. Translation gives CASSLSPGRRSYEQYF. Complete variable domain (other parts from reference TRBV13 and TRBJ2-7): AAGVIQSPRHLIKEKRETATLKCYPIPRHDTVYWYQQGPGQDPQFLISFYEKMQSDKGSIPDRFSAQQFSDYHSELNMSSLELGDSALYFCASSLSPGRRSYEQYFGPGTRLTVT.

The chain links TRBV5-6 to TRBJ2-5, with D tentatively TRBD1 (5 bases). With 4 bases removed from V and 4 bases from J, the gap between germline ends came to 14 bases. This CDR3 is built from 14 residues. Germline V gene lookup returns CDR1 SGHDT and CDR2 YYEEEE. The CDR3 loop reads CASSLPGRVETQYF. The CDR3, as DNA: TGTGCCAGCAGCCTCCCTGGCAGGGTAGAGACCCAGTACTTC.